The 2 T cell receptor beta chains below all came from one sample that was sequenced in a study of blood T cell repertoires in COVID-19. Profiling relied on immunoSEQ multiplex PCR, and the TCRdb table lists in-frame clones only, not all of them. Here the sample spans about 160,000 clones, around 89% being singletons. The sample comprised peripheral blood. The receptors stem from a man in his fifties or sixties with acute or convalescent COVID-19.

The chain joins TRBV30 to TRBJ1-4; D unresolved. Germline V gene data show CDR1 as GTSNPN and CDR2 as SVGIG (reference sequence). The CDR3 contains 12 residues. V was shortened by 4 bases and J by 4 bases, with 7 bases between the two germline ends. CDR3 sequence reads: CAWMGLNEKLFF. In DNA, the CDR3 is TGTGCCTGGATGGGCCTTAATGAAAAACTGTTTTTT.

The genes are TRBV7-2 and TRBJ2-3; tentative D call: TRBD2 (6 bases). Germline V CDR1 and CDR2: SGHTA, FQGNSA. The V gene lost 4 bases and the J gene lost 0 bases, with 11 bases spanning the gap. This CDR3 contains 15 residues. CDR3 coding DNA: TGTGCCAGCAGCTCCCGCGGGAAAAGCACAGATACGCAGTATTTT. Amino acids: CASSSRGKSTDTQYF.